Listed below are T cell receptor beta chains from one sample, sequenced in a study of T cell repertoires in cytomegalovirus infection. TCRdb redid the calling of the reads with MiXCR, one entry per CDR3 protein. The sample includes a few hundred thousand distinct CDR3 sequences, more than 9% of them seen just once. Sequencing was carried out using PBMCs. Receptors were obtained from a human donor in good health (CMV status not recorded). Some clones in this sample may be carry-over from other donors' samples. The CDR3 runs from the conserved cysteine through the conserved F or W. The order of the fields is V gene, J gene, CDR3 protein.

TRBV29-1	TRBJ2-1	CSVEGRGLDFYEQFF
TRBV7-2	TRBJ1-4	CASSNRGHLNEKLFF
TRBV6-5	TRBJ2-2	CASSYETGGGGELFF
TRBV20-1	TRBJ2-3	CSARPGASADTQYF
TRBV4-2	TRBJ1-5	CASSQELQGSGQPQHF
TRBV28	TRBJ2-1	CASTRHGTNNEQFF
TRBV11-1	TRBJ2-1	CASRPGTNYNEQFF
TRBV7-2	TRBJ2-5	CASSLGGLAGVVETQYF
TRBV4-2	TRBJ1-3	CASSQDRGGLGSGNTIYF
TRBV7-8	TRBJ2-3	CASSWTSGYTDTQYF
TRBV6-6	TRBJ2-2	CASSYKSRLAGGTNTGELFF
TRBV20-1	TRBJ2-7	CSAPGTGREQYF
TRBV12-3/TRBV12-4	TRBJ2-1	CASSPTANEQFF
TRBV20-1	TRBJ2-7	CSATFSGGSYEQYF
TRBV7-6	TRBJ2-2	CASSLVGPGELFF
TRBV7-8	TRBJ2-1	CASGEWSAYRSRDEQFF
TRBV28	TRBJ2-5	CASSLGTGFKETQYF
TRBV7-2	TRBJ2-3	CASSAPRDRGTLIADTQYF
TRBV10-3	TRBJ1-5	CAISERGSNQPQHF
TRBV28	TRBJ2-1	CASSPRPGIQFF
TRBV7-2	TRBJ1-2	CASSSGPVLSGGYTF
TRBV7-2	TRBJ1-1	CASSRDRNTEAFF
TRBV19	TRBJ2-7	CASSIGGGYEQYF
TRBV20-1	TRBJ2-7	CSARGDWVRDEQYF
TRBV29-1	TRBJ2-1	CSVDFGTSLNEQFF
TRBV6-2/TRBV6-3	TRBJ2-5	CASSWDRGDQYF
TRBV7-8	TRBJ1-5	CASSLGLQGNSNQPQHF
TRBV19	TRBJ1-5	CASQGTGYSNQPQHF
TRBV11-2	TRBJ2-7	CASSYTGSLSYEQYF
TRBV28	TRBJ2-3	CASSLPGPGTDTQYF
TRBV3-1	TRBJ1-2	CASSQPGQDHYGYTF
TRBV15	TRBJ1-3	CATSRDRLGGNTIYF
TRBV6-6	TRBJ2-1	CASSPSGEYEQFF
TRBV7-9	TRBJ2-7	CASSHGSRPEQYF
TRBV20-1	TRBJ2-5	CSASGTGGRETQYF
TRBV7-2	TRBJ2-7	CASSPSVYEQYF
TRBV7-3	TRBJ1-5	CASSRGSNQPQHF
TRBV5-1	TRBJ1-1	CASSFRLGDEAFF
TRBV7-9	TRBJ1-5	CASSGPGNSNQPQHF
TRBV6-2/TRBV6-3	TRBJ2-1	CASSYWTSGAEQFF
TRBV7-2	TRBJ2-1	CASSLVTGTIGTVQFF
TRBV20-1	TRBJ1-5	CSAKGGQGLRNQPQHF
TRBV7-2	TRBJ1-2	CASSFDGRSYGYTF
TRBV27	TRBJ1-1	CASRLGDRVDGTEAFF
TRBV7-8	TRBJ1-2	CASSLGPGPTARGYTF